This is a list of T cell receptor beta chains from one sample in a study of immune evolution from preneoplasia to lung adenocarcinoma. The table came from immunoSEQ multiplex PCR; TCRdb's copy has only in-frame clones and leaves some out. This sample has approximately 7,000 clones, with about four fifths found just once. The sample taken for sequencing was FFPE lung adenocarcinoma in situ tissue. These receptors originate from an older donor with lung adenocarcinoma. The CDR3 runs from the conserved cysteine through the conserved F or W. D genes are given only for firm matches. The size field is filled for only some rows; it gives once, few, many or a size class.

once	TRBV5-6	TRBJ1-1	TRBD1	CASSLGDRVGTEAFF	TGTGCCAGCAGCTTGGGGGACAGGGTTGGAACTGAAGCTTTCTTT
.	TRBV10-3	TRBJ2-1	.	CAISEHTRSEQFF	TGTGCCATCAGTGAACATACTAGGAGTGAGCAGTTCTTC
.	TRBV5-1	TRBJ2-1	TRBD2	CASSWTSGIPNEQFF	TGCGCCAGCAGCTGGACTAGCGGGATCCCCAATGAGCAGTTCTTC
few	TRBV5-1	TRBJ2-2	.	CASSPGATGELFF	TGCGCCAGCAGTCCAGGGGCCACCGGGGAGCTGTTTTTT
.	TRBV7-9	TRBJ1-1	.	CASSLVGNTEAFF	TGTGCCAGCAGCTTAGTAGGGAACACTGAAGCTTTCTTT
.	TRBV5-1	TRBJ2-5	TRBD1	CASSDGQGKQETQYF	TGCGCCAGCAGCGATGGACAGGGCAAACAAGAGACCCAGTACTTC
.	TRBV19	TRBJ1-2	.	CASSPRGTYGYTF	TGTGCCAGTAGTCCCCGCGGTACCTATGGCTACACCTTC
.	TRBV18	TRBJ1-2	.	CASSPEPTTDNYGYTF	TGTGCCAGCTCACCCGAACCAACCACGGATAACTATGGCTACACCTTC
once	TRBV27	TRBJ1-2	TRBD1	CASSFLGQTNYGYTF	TGTGCCAGCAGTTTTCTGGGACAGACAAACTATGGCTACACCTTC
.	TRBV18	TRBJ2-7	.	CASSPPSRNEQYF	TGTGCCAGCTCACCTCCTAGTCGGAACGAGCAGTACTTC
.	TRBV7-9	TRBJ2-7	TRBD1	CASSFGQGGYEQYF	TGTGCCAGCAGCTTTGGACAGGGGGGATACGAGCAGTACTTC
.	TRBV7-9	TRBJ2-7	.	CASSASQGEQYF	TGTGCCAGCAGCGCATCACAGGGTGAGCAGTACTTC
.	TRBV2	TRBJ1-2	.	CASSERGVSGYTF	TGTGCCAGCAGTGAGAGGGGGGTGAGTGGCTACACCTTC
.	TRBV9	TRBJ2-3	TRBD2	CASSVAASGSGADTQYF	TGTGCCAGCAGCGTAGCAGCCAGCGGGAGCGGAGCAGATACGCAGTATTTT
.	TRBV6-1	TRBJ1-4	.	CASSEGQGRSEKLFF	TGTGCCAGCAGTGAAGGCCAGGGTCGGTCTGAAAAACTGTTTTTT
once	TRBV2	TRBJ2-1	TRBD2	CASSLAGVSGNEQFF	TGTGCCAGCAGCTTAGCGGGAGTATCGGGGAATGAGCAGTTCTTC
.	TRBV29-1	TRBJ1-1	.	CSVGRNTEAFF	TGCAGCGTTGGGAGGAACACTGAAGCTTTCTTT
.	TRBV6-5	TRBJ1-5	TRBD1	CASRPTGGTNQPQHF	TGTGCCAGCAGACCCACAGGGGGGACTAATCAGCCCCAGCATTTT
.	TRBV2	TRBJ2-1	TRBD2	CASSEEVAGGDEQFF	TGTGCCAGCAGTGAAGAAGTAGCGGGAGGGGATGAGCAGTTCTTC